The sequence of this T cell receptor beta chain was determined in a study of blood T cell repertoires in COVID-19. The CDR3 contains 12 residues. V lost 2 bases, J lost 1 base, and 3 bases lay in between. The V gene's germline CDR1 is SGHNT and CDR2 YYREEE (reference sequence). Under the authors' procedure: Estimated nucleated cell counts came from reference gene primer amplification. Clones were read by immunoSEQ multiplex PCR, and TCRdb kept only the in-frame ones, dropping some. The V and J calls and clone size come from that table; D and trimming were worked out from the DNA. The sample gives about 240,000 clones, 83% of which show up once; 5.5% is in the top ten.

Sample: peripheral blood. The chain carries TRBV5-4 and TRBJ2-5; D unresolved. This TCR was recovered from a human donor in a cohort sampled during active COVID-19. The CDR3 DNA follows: TGTGCCAGCAGCTTCTCCCAAGAGACCCAGTACTTC. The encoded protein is CASSFSQETQYF.